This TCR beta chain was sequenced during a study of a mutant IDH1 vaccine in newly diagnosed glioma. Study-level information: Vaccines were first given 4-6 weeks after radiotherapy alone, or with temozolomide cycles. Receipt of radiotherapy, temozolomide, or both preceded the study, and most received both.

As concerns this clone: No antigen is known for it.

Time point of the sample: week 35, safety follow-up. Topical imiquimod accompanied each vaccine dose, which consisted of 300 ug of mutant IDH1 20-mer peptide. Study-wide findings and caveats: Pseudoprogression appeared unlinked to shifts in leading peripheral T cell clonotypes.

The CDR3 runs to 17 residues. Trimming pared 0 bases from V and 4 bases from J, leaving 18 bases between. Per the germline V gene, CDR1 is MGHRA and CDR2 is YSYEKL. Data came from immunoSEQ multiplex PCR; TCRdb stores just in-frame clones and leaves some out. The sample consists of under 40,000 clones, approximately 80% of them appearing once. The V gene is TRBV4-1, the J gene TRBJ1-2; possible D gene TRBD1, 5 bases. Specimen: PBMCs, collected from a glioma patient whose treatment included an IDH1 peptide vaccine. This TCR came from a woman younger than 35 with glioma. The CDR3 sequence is CASSQDRSMGGGYGYTF. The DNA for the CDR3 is TGCGCCAGCAGCCAAGATCGAAGCATGGGGGGGGGCTATGGCTACACCTTC.